What follows are 31 T cell receptor beta chains derived from one specimen sequenced in a study of cytomegalovirus exposure and HLA in healthy donors (dated by TCRdb to the late 2010s). The protocol used for the library was the immunoSEQ multiplex PCR assay. The source is immuneACCESS, and TCRdb retained only in-frame sequences with V and J called. Part of the clones is not carried over; for the studies checked, unresolved V genes explain less than half of this, and the remainder is unexplained. The sample has around 190,000 clones on record, about 85% of them singletons. The leading ten clones occupy roughly 15% of the sample. The sample consisted of PBMCs. These receptors were taken from a man aged 18 to 30 in good health and CMV-seropositive.

The CDR3: CASKREQTNNEQFF. CDR3 DNA: TGTGCCAGCAAGCGGGAGCAAACAAACAATGAGCAGTTCTTC. The V call is TRBV2, the J call TRBJ2-1; 8 bases are shared with TRBD2. V was pared by 7 bases and J by 5 bases, with 7 bases of the junction left unmatched. The CDR3 is 14 residues long. Germline assignment: CDR1 SNHLY and CDR2 FYNNEI.

V gene TRBV27 combines with J gene TRBJ2-7, with D tentatively TRBD1 (5 bases). The ends were cut back, 5 bases at V and 4 bases at J, with 15 bases in the middle. In germline, CDR1 is MNHEY, CDR2 SMNVEV (reference sequence). The CDR3 loop spans 14 amino acids. The CDR3 here is CASSLQVVGYEQYF. CDR3 DNA: TGTGCCAGCAGTCTACAGGTGGTGGGGTACGAGCAGTACTTC.

CDR3 sequence reads: CASSPREYVDNEQFF. The CDR3 nucleotides are TGTGCCAGCAGCCCTAGGGAGTATGTAGACAATGAGCAGTTCTTC. The V gene is TRBV6-6, the J gene TRBJ2-1, with a tentative D call TRBD2 (5 bases). Trimming shortened V by 6 bases and J by 5 bases, and 17 bases separated the two germline ends. In germline, CDR1 is MNHNY, CDR2 SVGAGI (reference sequence). The length of the CDR3 is 15 residues.

This clone has just one count. V usage is TRBV27 and J usage is TRBJ1-1, with D uncertain. Trimming stripped 8 bases from V and 0 bases from J, with 16 bases between. Germline assignment: CDR1 MNHEY and CDR2 SMNVEV (reference sequence). The CDR3 is 15 residues long. CDR3 bases: TGTGCCAGCCACCATTCGGTTGGTCTGAACACTGAAGCTTTCTTT. Its protein product is CASHHSVGLNTEAFF.

The J gene is TRBJ1-6, the V gene TRBV27, with D tentatively TRBD1 (6 bases). Germline V lookup: CDR1 MNHEY, CDR2 SMNVEV (reference sequence). CDR3 length: 14 amino acids. Trimming took 5 bases from V and 10 from J, leaving 15 bases between them. The CDR3: CASSARGGGSPLHF. In DNA, the CDR3 is TGTGCCAGCAGTGCCCGAGGGGGAGGGTCACCCCTCCACTTT.

This rearrangement joins TRBV30 to TRBJ2-7, with 9 bases aligning to TRBD2. Germline V gene sequence: CDR1 GTSNPN, CDR2 SVGIG (reference sequence). This CDR3 has 14 residues. The V segment lost 0 bases and the J segment 9 bases; nucleotides outside the gene matches: 9. The CDR3 loop reads CAWSVASGAIRQYF. Here the CDR3 DNA reads TGTGCCTGGAGTGTGGCTAGCGGGGCGATCCGGCAGTACTTC.

This sequence joins TRBV6-5 and TRBJ1-5; the D is unclear. Germline V gives CDR1 MNHEY, CDR2 SVGAGI. V was clipped by 2 bases and J by 6 bases, with 11 bases between them. CDR3 size: 14 residues. In DNA, the CDR3 is TGTGCCAGCAGTTACGAGGGCTTTGGTCAGCCCCAGCATTTT. Translation gives CASSYEGFGQPQHF.

This sequence joins TRBV7-2 and TRBJ1-6, with D unclear. This CDR3 comprises 15 residues. From germline, CDR1 is SGHTA and CDR2 FQGNSA. V shed 5 bases and J shed 9 bases, with 17 bases lying between them. CDR3 DNA: TGTGCCAGCAGCCCAGAGGTCCGTCGTGGTTCACCCCTCCACTTT. It yields the protein CASSPEVRRGSPLHF.

The chain links TRBV9 to TRBJ2-3; TRBD2 matches at 8 bases. The CDR3 runs 16 residues. The ends lost 0 bases at V and 4 bases at J; junction bases unmatched: 7. CDR1 is SGDLS, CDR2 YYNGEE, per germline. CDR3 region: CASSVAMRGAADTQYF. DNA for the CDR3: TGTGCCAGCAGCGTAGCAATGCGGGGGGCCGCAGATACGCAGTATTTT. The whole variable domain, remainder taken from reference TRBV9 and TRBJ2-3, is DSGVTQTPKHLITATGQRVTLRCSPRSGDLSVYWYQQSLDQGLQFLIQYYNGEERAKGNILERFSAQQFPDLHSELNLSSLELGDSALYFCASSVAMRGAADTQYFGPGTRLTVL.

J is TRBJ1-2 and V is TRBV18; D remains unclear. Germline CDR1 reads KGHSH; CDR2 reads LQKENI. This CDR3 has 15 amino acids. Trimming took 6 bases from V and 5 from J, leaving 19 bases between them. CDR3 protein: CASSPDRGGGYGYTF. The CDR3, as DNA: TGTGCCAGCTCCCCAGATCGGGGAGGTGGGTATGGCTACACCTTC.

J is TRBJ2-7 and V is TRBV4-1; no clear D gene. V was cut by 2 bases and J by 3 bases, with 8 bases left in between. The CDR3 is made up of 13 amino acids. CDR1 and CDR2 (germline): MGHRA, YSYEKL. The CDR3: CASSQPLGYEQYF. In DNA, the CDR3 is TGCGCCAGCAGCCAACCCCTAGGCTACGAGCAGTACTTC.

This rearrangement joins TRBV6-1 to TRBJ1-1; possibly TRBD1 for D (6 bases). Trimming removed 3 bases from V and 0 bases from J, with 17 bases in between. Germline values: CDR1 MNHNS, CDR2 SASEGT. The CDR3 runs 17 residues. CDR3 sequence (DNA): TGTGCCAGCAGTGACCCCTTTAACAGGGCGTTGAACACTGAAGCTTTCTTT. It is translated as CASSDPFNRALNTEAFF.

This clone was picked up one time. The chain couples TRBV4-2 to TRBJ2-2, with TRBD1 identical over 7 bases. V was pared by 0 bases and J by 4 bases, with 5 bases of the junction left unmatched. This CDR3 has 16 amino acids. Germline CDR1 and CDR2: LGHNA and YNFKEQ. This CDR3 reads CASSQEAQGVTGELFF. CDR3 coding DNA: TGTGCCAGCAGCCAAGAAGCCCAGGGGGTCACCGGGGAGCTGTTTTTT.

The chain employs TRBV27 and TRBJ1-2; tentative D call: TRBD1 (6 bases). Trimming shortened V by 4 bases and J by 3 bases, and 12 bases separated the two germline ends. CDR1 and CDR2 from the germline V gene are MNHEY and SMNVEV (reference sequence). The CDR3 runs to 14 residues. CDR3: CASSSAGAHYGYTF. CDR3 DNA sequence: TGTGCCAGCAGTTCGGCGGGGGCGCACTATGGCTACACCTTC.

The chain is built from TRBV5-1 and TRBJ2-3; 7 positions match TRBD2. Trimming took 1 base from V and 2 from J; bases not matched to a gene: 10. The CDR3 is made up of 17 amino acids. CDR1 SGHRS and CDR2 YFSETQ come from the germline V gene. CDR3 sequence reads: CASSLSLGGGSTDTQYF. Written as DNA, the CDR3 is TGCGCCAGCAGCTTGAGTCTTGGGGGGGGGTCCACAGATACGCAGTATTTT.

The rearrangement uses TRBV25-1 and TRBJ2-7, with no clear D. The germline V gene has CDR1 MGHDK and CDR2 SYGVNS. This CDR3 region has 14 residues. V lost 2 bases and J 0 bases, leaving 8 bases between the germline ends. CDR3 in amino acids: CASSETGSSYEQYF. CDR3 nucleotide sequence: TGTGCCAGCAGTGAAACGGGTAGCTCCTACGAGCAGTACTTC.

The V call is TRBV5-1, the J call TRBJ1-2, with D maybe TRBD1 (6 bases). Looked up from germline, CDR1 is SGHRS and CDR2 is YFSETQ. The CDR3 is 16 amino acids. Trimming cost V 4 bases and J 2 bases, with 18 bases left between them. The CDR3 DNA sequence: TGCGCCAGCAGCCCTGCGGGGGGGCCCGGGAACTATGGCTACACCTTC. As protein: CASSPAGGPGNYGYTF.

The chain has TRBV28 and TRBJ2-3; no clear D. V was cut by 8 bases and J by 4 bases, with 7 bases left in between. The V gene's germline CDR1 is MDHEN and CDR2 SYDVKM. CDR3 length equals 11 residues. The CDR3 DNA reads TGTGCCAGCTCATCATCAGATACGCAGTATTTT. Protein product: CASSSSDTQYF.

The J gene is TRBJ2-2, the V gene TRBV6-1; D uncertain. Germline V gene lookup returns CDR1 MNHNS and CDR2 SASEGT. Trimming took off 2 bases at V and 3 bases at J, with 10 bases between the two ends. CDR3 length: 15 residues. The CDR3, as DNA: TGTGCCAGCAGTGAACGAGGAGATTACACCGGGGAGCTGTTTTTT. Protein product: CASSERGDYTGELFF.

The genes are TRBV30 and TRBJ1-6; TRBD1 agrees at 8 bases. V shed 1 base, J shed 7 bases, and the junction held 3 bases outside the gene matches. CDR1 is GTSNPN and CDR2 is SVGIG in the germline V gene (reference sequence). This CDR3 has 14 amino acids. CDR3 in DNA: TGTGCCTGGAGTGAGGGACAGGAGAATTCACCCCTCCACTTT. It is translated as CAWSEGQENSPLHF.

This rearrangement joins TRBV5-4 to TRBJ2-5; 10 positions match TRBD1. The V gene's germline CDR1 is SGHNT and CDR2 YYREEE (reference sequence). This CDR3 spans 13 amino acids. The trim removed 7 bases at V and 2 bases at J, leaving 2 bases unmatched. CDR3 nucleotides: TGTGCCAGCTGGGGACAGGGGCAAGAGACCCAGTACTTC. Translating it yields CASWGQGQETQYF.

Only one count was recorded for this clone. The chain employs TRBV2 and TRBJ2-6; D possibly corresponds to TRBD2 (5 bases). The CDR3 sequence is 15 residues long. Looked up from germline, CDR1 is SNHLY and CDR2 is FYNNEI. Trimming took 5 bases from V and 4 from J, leaving 12 bases between them. The CDR3 spells CASSLQEAGANVLTF. CDR3 bases: TGTGCCAGCAGTCTTCAGGAGGCCGGGGCCAACGTCCTGACTTTC.

This clone came up once. The chain combines TRBV2 with TRBJ2-5; tentative D call: TRBD2 (5 bases). Looked up from germline, CDR1 is SNHLY and CDR2 is FYNNEI. The CDR3 extends over 14 amino acids. The V end was cut by 6 bases, the J end by 1 base, with 12 bases between. CDR3 bases: TGTGCCAGCAGGGCGGGTCTTATCCAAGAGACCCAGTACTTC. Its protein is CASRAGLIQETQYF.

The CDR3 nucleotides read TGTGCCAGCAGCTTTGGGGGGAAGGAGACCCAGTACTTC. This gives the protein CASSFGGKETQYF. The chain has TRBV5-4 and TRBJ2-5; a possible D gene is TRBD2 (6 bases). Trimming left V 2 bases short and J 5 bases short, with 10 bases between. Germline-derived CDR1 and CDR2 are SGHNT and YYREEE (reference sequence). This CDR3 has 13 residues.

This clone was recorded once. V gene TRBV28 combines with J gene TRBJ1-2; a possible D gene is TRBD1 (6 bases). Germline CDR1 and CDR2: MDHEN and SYDVKM. Trimming left V 6 bases short and J 5 bases short, with 13 bases between. The CDR3 totals 13 residues. CDR3 region: CASSNGTIYGYTF. The CDR3 DNA reads TGTGCCAGCAGCAACGGGACAATTTATGGCTACACCTTC.

The V and J genes are TRBV18 and TRBJ2-7; possible D gene TRBD2, 6 bases. Germline V gene sequence: CDR1 KGHSH, CDR2 LQKENI. V was shortened by 1 base and J by 0 bases, with 10 bases between the two germline ends. The CDR3 loop spans 15 amino acids. For the CDR3, the DNA is TGTGCCAGCTCACCACGCGGGACCGGCTCCTACGAGCAGTACTTC. It yields the protein CASSPRGTGSYEQYF.

The V call is TRBV11-3, the J call TRBJ1-2; possibly TRBD1 for D (5 bases). From germline, CDR1 is SGHNT and CDR2 YENEEA. The V end lost 0 bases, the J end lost 8 bases, and 16 bases lay between the germline ends. The CDR3 is made up of 15 amino acids. The chain's CDR3 is CASSLDRVGADGYTF. The CDR3 DNA reads TGTGCCAGCAGCTTAGATAGGGTAGGGGCGGACGGCTACACCTTC.

V and J are TRBV5-4 and TRBJ1-1; TRBD1 aligns across 7 bases. CDR1 and CDR2 (germline): SGHNT, YYREEE (reference sequence). V dropped 4 bases and J dropped 10; count of bases not matched to a gene: 16. This CDR3 has 15 residues. CDR3 sequence: CASSLVAGGDRVAFF. In DNA form, the CDR3 reads TGTGCCAGCAGCCTTGTCGCAGGGGGTGACCGTGTAGCTTTCTTT.

In the case of this clone: Germline is not matched at one junction end, which may reflect a read error. The CDR3 reads CASSFQSENTIYF. Written as DNA, the CDR3 is TGTGCCAGCAGTTTCCAGTCTGAAAACACCATATATTTT. The gene calls are TRBV28 and TRBJ1-3; D unresolved. CDR3 length: 13 amino acids. Germline V gives CDR1 MDHEN, CDR2 SYDVKM.

The V and J genes are TRBV30 and TRBJ1-1, with no clear D. Germline-derived CDR1 and CDR2 are GTSNPN and SVGIG (reference sequence). The CDR3 consists of 11 residues. V was shortened by 3 bases and J by 7 bases, with 9 bases between the two germline ends. The CDR3 protein is CAWRRGLEAFF. The CDR3, as DNA: TGTGCCTGGAGGCGCGGTCTTGAAGCTTTCTTT. Complete variable domain (other parts from reference TRBV30 and TRBJ1-1): SQTIHQWPATLVQPVGSPLSLECTVEGTSNPNLYWYRQAAGRGLQLLFYSVGIGQISSEVPQNLSASRPQDRQFILSSKKLLLSDSGFYLCAWRRGLEAFFGQGTRLTVV.

The chain uses TRBV30 and TRBJ1-5; no clear D. V gave up 2 bases and J gave up 6 bases, with 11 bases separating them. From germline, CDR1 is GTSNPN and CDR2 SVGIG (reference sequence). The CDR3 covers 13 residues. The CDR3 here is CAWSIGEGQPQHF. The CDR3 DNA sequence: TGTGCCTGGAGTATAGGTGAGGGTCAGCCCCAGCATTTT.